This TCR beta chain originates from a study of blood T cells in healthy people across ages. About this clonotype: What it recognizes is unknown.

A sample-barcoded 5' primer and a J-beta primer mix were used in a second PCR of roughly 6 to 11 cycles. Each CDR3 protein is one row after TCRdb ran MiXCR on the 5' RACE reads. This table has roughly 1,800,000 distinct CDR3 sequences, about 50% appearing once. The ends lost 1 base at V and 1 base at J; junction bases unmatched: 2. Germline lookup yields CDR1 MNHNS and CDR2 SASEGT. The length of the CDR3 is 15 residues. Healthy Russian Caucasian donors spanned ages about 6 to 100 years. Study conclusions and caveats: Aged donors had fewer naive CD4+ cells and lower diversity than long-lived donors.

Sequences were obtained from blood. The TCR originated in a woman in her thirties or forties in good health. This chain connects TRBV6-1 to TRBJ2-3; 7 positions match TRBD1. CDR3 coding DNA: TGTGCCAGCAGTGAAGGAGGGGGCCGCACAGATACGCAGTATTTT. Translation gives CASSEGGGRTDTQYF.